This TCR beta chain was captured by sequencing in a study of T cells after yellow fever vaccination. Study-wide context: The fractions with low cell numbers were processed using SMART-Seq v4 Ultra Low Input. Overall study results and limits: The appearance of a small share of clonotypes in both CD4 and CD8 compartments was observed. One caveat is that FACS-sorted repertoires could contain abundant clonotypes contaminating from the bulk population.

As for this clonotype: Its antigen is still unknown.

The authors made TCR cDNA by 5'RACE template switching, adding a universal primer site and UMIs. Each CDR3 protein is one row after TCRdb ran MiXCR on the 5' RACE reads. The sample has around 500,000 distinct CDR3 sequences; just over 20% are singletons. This receptor was obtained from a man aged 18 to 30 who received the YFV17D yellow fever vaccine. The sequencing used PBMCs, collected roughly 20 days after the first yellow fever vaccination.

This chain's CDR3 is CSVRDRPEWDEQFF. In DNA form, the CDR3 reads TGCAGCGTTCGGGACAGGCCCGAGTGGGATGAGCAGTTCTTC. The gene calls are TRBV29-1 and TRBJ2-1; 8 nucleotides match TRBD1. Germline assignment: CDR1 SQVTM and CDR2 ANQGSEA. V lost 5 bases to trimming and J lost 8 bases; unmatched junction nucleotides: 11. The CDR3 has 14 residues.